This T cell receptor (beta chain) was observed in a study of blood T cell repertoires in COVID-19 (dated by TCRdb to about 2020). About the investigation overall: Samples from collaborators originated in the United States, Italy and Spain and spanned both the acute and convalescent phases of COVID-19. A freely available public database, intended as a resource for researchers studying the immune response to SARS-CoV-2, is where the repertoires were released. The dataset comprised deeply sampled blood TCRbeta repertoires from subjects exposed to, actively infected with, or recovered from COVID-19. The sample metadata nearly always contained a de-identified subject ID, COVID-19 status, age in years and sex. The prospective study material was composed of cDNA or gDNA derived from T cells, B-cell-depleted T cells, or PBMCs. Where available, HLA class I and class II types were taken from metadata supplied by the sample provider and were not determined by assay-based typing. The samples were drawn from two sources: the first 160 participants of the ongoing ImmuneRACE study, and 1,254 subjects contributed by 6 global collaborators.

The germline V gene encodes CDR1 MNHEY and CDR2 SMNVEV (reference sequence). The V end loses 3 bases and the J end loses 0 bases, and a stretch of 8 bases separates them. Including cysteine and phenylalanine, the CDR3 has 14 amino acids. CDR3 DNA only is kept here, 42 bases in frame from base 1. Whole blood was collected in K2EDTA tubes by collaborating institutions according to the institutions' own protocols. For TCRbeta analysis, collaborators shipped samples as frozen whole blood, isolated PBMCs, or DNA extracted from either of those sample types. TCRbeta CDR3 regions were amplified from genomic DNA by means of the immunoSEQ Assay, a bias-controlled multiplex PCR. The authors' pipeline ran thus. The number of nucleated cells in each sample was estimated from the amplification of reference gene primers within the assay. To quantify the absolute abundance of each unique TCRbeta CDR3 rearrangement, sequence reads were collapsed and filtered. For each sample, productive Simpson clonality was calculated as the square root of Simpson's diversity index across productive rearrangements. The clones in this table, taken by TCRdb from immuneACCESS, are in-frame only. Not every clone is retained; where verified, under half of the shortfall comes from an unresolved V gene, and the cause of the rest is unknown. That table is the source of V, J and clone size, and D and trimming were worked out from the DNA. For this sample the table gives around 25,000 clones, of which 80% to 90% were detected only once. In total, the top ten clones hold 7% to 8% of the sample.

General study outcomes and caveats: The quantity of clinical and demographic metadata differed by source and by participant and was supplied without curation.

Remarks on this clone: The target of this receptor is not known. No much larger clonotype is one base removed from it; base qualities were not supplied.

Sequences were obtained from peripheral blood. The sequence is built from TRBV27 and TRBJ1-2; the D gene is perhaps TRBD1, on 6 matching bases. The sequence came from a woman between 50 and 59 years old with active COVID-19. The nucleotide sequence reads TGTGCCAGCAGTTTGAGACAGGCTAACTATGGCTACACCTTC. Its protein product is CASSLRQANYGYTF.